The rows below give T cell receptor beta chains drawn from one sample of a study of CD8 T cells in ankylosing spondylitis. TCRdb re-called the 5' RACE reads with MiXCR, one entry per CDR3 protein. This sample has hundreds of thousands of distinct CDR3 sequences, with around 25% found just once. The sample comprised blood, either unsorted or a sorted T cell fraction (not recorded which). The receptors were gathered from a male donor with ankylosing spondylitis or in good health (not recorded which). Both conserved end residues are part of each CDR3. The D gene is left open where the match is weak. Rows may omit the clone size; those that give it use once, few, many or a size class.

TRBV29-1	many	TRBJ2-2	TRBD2	TGCAGCGTCAAGCTAGCGGGTATGACGAACACCGGGGAGCTGTTTTTT	CSVKLAGMTNTGELFF
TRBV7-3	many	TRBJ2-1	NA	TGTGCCAGCAGCGCCAGCGGGTGGGACAATGAGCAGTTCTTC	CASSASGWDNEQFF
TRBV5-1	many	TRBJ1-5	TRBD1	TGCGCCAGCAGCTTGGGGGACAGGGACAATCAGCCCCAGCATTTT	CASSLGDRDNQPQHF
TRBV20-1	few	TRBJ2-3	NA	TGCAGGGCTCTTGCGATCGGAGCAGATACGCAGTATTTT	CRALAIGADTQYF
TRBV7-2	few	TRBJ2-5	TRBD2	TGTGCCAGCAGCTACCAGGGAGGGCCGGGAGAGACCCAGTACTTC	CASSYQGGPGETQYF
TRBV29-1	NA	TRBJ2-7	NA	TGCAGCGTTGGGGCCCCCGATGGCGAGCAGTACTTC	CSVGAPDGEQYF
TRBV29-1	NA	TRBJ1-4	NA	TGCAGCGTTTCCCCAGGGGCAACTAATGAAAAACTGTTTTTT	CSVSPGATNEKLFF
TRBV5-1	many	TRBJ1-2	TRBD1	TGCGCCAGCAGCTTTGCGACAGGGATTGGCAACTATGGCTACACCTTC	CASSFATGIGNYGYTF
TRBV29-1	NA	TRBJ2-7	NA	TGCAGCGTGGGGGGTTTCTCAAACTACGAGCAGTACTTC	CSVGGFSNYEQYF
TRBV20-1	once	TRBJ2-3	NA	TGCAGTGCTTACCAGAGCTTCGGGAGCCCAGATACGCAGTATTTT	CSAYQSFGSPDTQYF
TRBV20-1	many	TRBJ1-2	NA	TGCAGTGCCGAGACCGGGACGGAGTATGGCTACACCTTC	CSAETGTEYGYTF
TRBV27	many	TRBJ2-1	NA	TGTGCCAGCAGTTTGGGGGAGGTAGGTGAGCAGTTCTTC	CASSLGEVGEQFF
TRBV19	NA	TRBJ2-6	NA	TGTGCCAGTAGCCTAACAGGGAGGACTGGGGCCAACGTCCTGACTTTC	CASSLTGRTGANVLTF
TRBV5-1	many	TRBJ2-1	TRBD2	TGCGCCAGCAGCTTGGGACTAGCGAGTGGCTCCTACAATGAGCAGTTCTTC	CASSLGLASGSYNEQFF
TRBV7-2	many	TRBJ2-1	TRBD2	TGTGCCAGCAGCTTAGAGGCTAGCGGGAGCAATGAGCAGTTCTTC	CASSLEASGSNEQFF
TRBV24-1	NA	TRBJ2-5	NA	TGTGCCACCGGTAGACCCGGGTTAGAGACCCAGTACTTC	CATGRPGLETQYF
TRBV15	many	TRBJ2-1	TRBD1	TGTGCCACCAGCAGCGACAGGGAGTCCTACAATGAGCAGTTCTTC	CATSSDRESYNEQFF
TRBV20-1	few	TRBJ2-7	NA	TGCAGTGCTAGCAGTCCATCAGCCTACGAGCAGTACTTC	CSASSPSAYEQYF
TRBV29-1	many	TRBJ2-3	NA	TGCAGCGTTGATGATGGCCTCCCAGATACGCAGTATTTT	CSVDDGLPDTQYF
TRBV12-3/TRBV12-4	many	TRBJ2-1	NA	TGTGCCAGCAGTTTGAGACAGAACAATGAGCAGTTCTTC	CASSLRQNNEQFF
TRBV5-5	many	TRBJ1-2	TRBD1	TGTGCCAGCAGACCGTCCGGGACAGCTAACTATGGCTACACCTTC	CASRPSGTANYGYTF
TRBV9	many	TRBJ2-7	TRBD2	TGTGCCAGCAGCGAGGGGACTAGCATCAACGAGCAGTACTTC	CASSEGTSINEQYF
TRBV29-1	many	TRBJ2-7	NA	TGCAGCGTTTCGGTTTCTTCCTACGAGCAGTACTTC	CSVSVSSYEQYF
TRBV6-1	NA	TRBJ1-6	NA	TGTGCCAGCAGTCGGACAGTGGATTCACCCCTCCACTTT	CASSRTVDSPLHF
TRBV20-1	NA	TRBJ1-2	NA	TGCAGTGCTAGAGAAGTAACTTGGACAGTCAACTATGGCTACACCTTC	CSAREVTWTVNYGYTF
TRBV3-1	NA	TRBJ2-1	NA	TGTGCCAGCAGCCAAGCCAGGGGCCCTTACAATGAGCAGTTCTTC	CASSQARGPYNEQFF
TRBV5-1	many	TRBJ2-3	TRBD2	TGCGCCAGCAGCTTGAAAGAGCGGGGGTCCCTTACAGATACGCAGTATTTT	CASSLKERGSLTDTQYF
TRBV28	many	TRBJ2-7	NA	TGTGCCAGCAGTAGGGACGGGCCCAGGGAGCAGTACTTC	CASSRDGPREQYF
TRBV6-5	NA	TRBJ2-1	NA	TGTGCCAGCAGTCACGGGGGCTTGAGTGAGCAGTTCTTC	CASSHGGLSEQFF
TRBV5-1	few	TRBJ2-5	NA	TGCGCCAGCAGCCTAAACGGACAGATCCAGTCGAAACAGACCCAGTACTTC	CASSLNGQIQSKQTQYF